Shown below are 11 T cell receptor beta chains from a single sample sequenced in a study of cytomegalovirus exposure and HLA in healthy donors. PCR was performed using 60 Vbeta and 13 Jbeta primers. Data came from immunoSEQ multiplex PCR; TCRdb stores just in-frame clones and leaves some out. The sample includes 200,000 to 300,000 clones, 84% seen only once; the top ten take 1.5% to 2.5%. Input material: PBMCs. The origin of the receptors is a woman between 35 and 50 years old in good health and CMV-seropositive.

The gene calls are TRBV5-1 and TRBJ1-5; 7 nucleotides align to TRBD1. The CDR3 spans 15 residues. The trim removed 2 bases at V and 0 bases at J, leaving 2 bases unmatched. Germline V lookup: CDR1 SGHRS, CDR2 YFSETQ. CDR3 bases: TGCGCCAGCAGCTTAGGGACAGATAGCAATCAGCCCCAGCATTTT. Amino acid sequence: CASSLGTDSNQPQHF.

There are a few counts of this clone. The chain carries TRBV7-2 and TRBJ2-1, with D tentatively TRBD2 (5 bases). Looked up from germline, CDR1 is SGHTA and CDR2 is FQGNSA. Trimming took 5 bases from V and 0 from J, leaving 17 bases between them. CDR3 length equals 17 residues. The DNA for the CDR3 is TGTGCCAGCAGCCCCCCCAAGGCGGGTTCCTCCTACAATGAGCAGTTCTTC. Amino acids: CASSPPKAGSSYNEQFF.

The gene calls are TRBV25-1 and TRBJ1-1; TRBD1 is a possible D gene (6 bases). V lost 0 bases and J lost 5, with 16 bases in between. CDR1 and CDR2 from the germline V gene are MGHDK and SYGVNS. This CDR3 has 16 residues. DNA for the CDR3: TGTGCCAGCAGTGAATATACTCGGGGGGCGCGGACTGAAGCTTTCTTT. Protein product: CASSEYTRGARTEAFF.

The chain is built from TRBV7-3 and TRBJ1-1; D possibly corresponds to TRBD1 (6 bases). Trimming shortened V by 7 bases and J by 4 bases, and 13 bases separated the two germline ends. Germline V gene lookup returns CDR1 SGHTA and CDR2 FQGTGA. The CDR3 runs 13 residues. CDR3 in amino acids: CASNTGYGTEAFF. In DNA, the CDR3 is TGTGCCAGCAACACAGGGTACGGCACTGAAGCTTTCTTT.

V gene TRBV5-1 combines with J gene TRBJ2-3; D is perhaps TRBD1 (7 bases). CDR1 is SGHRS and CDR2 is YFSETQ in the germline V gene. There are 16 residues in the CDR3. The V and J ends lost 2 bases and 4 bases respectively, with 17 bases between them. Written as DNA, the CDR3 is TGCGCCAGCAGCTTAACAGGGGAGGTAGGATCAGATACGCAGTATTTT. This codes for CASSLTGEVGSDTQYF.

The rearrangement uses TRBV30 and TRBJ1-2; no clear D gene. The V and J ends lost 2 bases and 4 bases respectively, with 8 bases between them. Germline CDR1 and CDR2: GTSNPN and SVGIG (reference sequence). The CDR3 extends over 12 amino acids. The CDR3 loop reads CAWSSQVYGYTF. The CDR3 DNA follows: TGTGCCTGGAGTAGCCAGGTCTATGGCTACACCTTC.

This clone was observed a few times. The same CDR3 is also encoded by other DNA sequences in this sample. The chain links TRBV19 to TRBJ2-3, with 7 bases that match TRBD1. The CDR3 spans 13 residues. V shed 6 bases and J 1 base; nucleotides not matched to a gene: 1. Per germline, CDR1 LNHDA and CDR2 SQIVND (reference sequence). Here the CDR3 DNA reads TGTGCCAGTAGAGACAGGGGCACAGATACGCAGTATTTT. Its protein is CASRDRGTDTQYF.

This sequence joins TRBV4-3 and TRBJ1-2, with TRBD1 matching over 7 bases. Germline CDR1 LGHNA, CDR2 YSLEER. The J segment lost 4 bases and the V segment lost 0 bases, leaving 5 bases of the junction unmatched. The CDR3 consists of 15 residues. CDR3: CASSQEGQAIYGYTF. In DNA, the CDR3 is TGCGCCAGCAGCCAAGAAGGACAGGCCATCTATGGCTACACCTTC.

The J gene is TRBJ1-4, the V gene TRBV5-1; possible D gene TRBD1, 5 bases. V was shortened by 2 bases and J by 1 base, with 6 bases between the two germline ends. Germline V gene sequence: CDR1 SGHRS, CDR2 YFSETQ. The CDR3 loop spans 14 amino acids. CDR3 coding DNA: TGCGCCAGCAGCTTCGGGGGAACTAATGAAAAACTGTTTTTT. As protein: CASSFGGTNEKLFF.

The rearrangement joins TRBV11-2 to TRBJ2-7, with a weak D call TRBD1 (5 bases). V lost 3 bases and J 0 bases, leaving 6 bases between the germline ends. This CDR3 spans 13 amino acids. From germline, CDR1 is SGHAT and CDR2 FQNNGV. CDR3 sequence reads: CASSFQGSYEQYF. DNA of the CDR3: TGTGCCAGCAGCTTTCAGGGCTCCTACGAGCAGTACTTC.

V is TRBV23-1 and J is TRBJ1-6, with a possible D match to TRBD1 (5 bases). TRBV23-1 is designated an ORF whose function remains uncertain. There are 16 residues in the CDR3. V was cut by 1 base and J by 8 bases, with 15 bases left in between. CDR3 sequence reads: CASSQWTPLIHSPLHF. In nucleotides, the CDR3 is TGCGCCAGCAGTCAATGGACACCCCTTATTCATTCACCCCTCCACTTT.